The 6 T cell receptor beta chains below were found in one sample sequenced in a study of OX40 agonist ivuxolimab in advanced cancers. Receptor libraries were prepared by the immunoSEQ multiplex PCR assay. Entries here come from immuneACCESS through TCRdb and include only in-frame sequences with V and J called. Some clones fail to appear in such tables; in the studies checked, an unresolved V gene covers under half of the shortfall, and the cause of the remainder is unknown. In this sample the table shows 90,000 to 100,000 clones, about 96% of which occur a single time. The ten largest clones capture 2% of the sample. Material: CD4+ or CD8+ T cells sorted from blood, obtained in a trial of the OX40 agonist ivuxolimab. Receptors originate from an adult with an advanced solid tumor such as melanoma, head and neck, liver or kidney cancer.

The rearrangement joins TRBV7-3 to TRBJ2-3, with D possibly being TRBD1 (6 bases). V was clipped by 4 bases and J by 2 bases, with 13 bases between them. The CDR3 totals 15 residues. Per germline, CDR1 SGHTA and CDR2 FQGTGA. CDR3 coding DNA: TGTGCCAGCAGCTCAATGGACAGTCACACAGATACGCAGTATTTT. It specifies CASSSMDSHTDTQYF.

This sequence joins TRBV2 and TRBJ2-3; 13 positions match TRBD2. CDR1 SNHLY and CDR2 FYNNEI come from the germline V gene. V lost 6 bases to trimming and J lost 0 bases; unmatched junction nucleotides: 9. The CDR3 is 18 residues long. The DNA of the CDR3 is TGTGCCAGCAGGACCCGACTAGCGGGGGGATCGAGCACAGATACGCAGTATTTT. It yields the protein CASRTRLAGGSSTDTQYF.

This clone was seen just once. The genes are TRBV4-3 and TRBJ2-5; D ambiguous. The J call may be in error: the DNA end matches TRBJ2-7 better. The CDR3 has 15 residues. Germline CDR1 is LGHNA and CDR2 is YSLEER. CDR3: CASSQDWAPSYEQYF. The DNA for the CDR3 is TGCGCCAGCAGCCAAGATTGGGCCCCCTCCTACGAGCAGTACTTC.

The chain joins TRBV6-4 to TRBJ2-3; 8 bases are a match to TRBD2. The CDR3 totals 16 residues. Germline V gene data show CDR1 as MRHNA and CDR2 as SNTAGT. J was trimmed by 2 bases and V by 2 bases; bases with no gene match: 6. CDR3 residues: CASSDEAGGTTDTQYF. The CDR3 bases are TGTGCCAGCAGTGACGAGGCGGGGGGAACCACAGATACGCAGTATTTT.

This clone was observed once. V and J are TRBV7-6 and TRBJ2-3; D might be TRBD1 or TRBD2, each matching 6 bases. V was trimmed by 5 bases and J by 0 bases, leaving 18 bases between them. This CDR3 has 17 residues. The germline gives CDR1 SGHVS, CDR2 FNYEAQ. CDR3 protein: CASSNRASGTSTDTQYF. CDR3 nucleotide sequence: TGTGCCAGCAGCAACAGGGCTTCGGGGACTAGCACAGATACGCAGTATTTT.

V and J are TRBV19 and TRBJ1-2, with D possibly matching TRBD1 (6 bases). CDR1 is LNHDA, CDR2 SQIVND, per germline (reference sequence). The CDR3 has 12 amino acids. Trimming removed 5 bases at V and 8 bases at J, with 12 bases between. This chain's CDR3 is CASSSYREGYTF. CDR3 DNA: TGTGCCAGTAGTTCGTACAGGGAAGGCTACACCTTC.